This TCR beta chain was obtained from a study of T cell repertoires in cytomegalovirus infection. Study as a whole: Carrying CMV and the relevant HLA type showed in public TCR beta signatures. Study-level results: Carriage of CMV together with the relevant HLA was identifiable through cumulative public TCR beta family frequency. The response measured ex vivo was dominated by TCR beta clonotypes (HLA-C-restricted and CMV-specific).

The sample holds many counts of this clonotype. Its specificity is not known. MiXCR, applied by TCRdb to the reads, yields one record per CDR3 protein. The table lists around 250,000 distinct CDR3 sequences, over 15% of them singletons. This CDR3 is 16 amino acids long. Per the germline V gene, CDR1 is SGHVS and CDR2 is FNYEAQ. The V and J ends lost 6 bases and 3 bases, in that order; junction bases with no gene match: 10. The sequence came from a human donor in good health (CMV status not recorded). Some clones in this sample may be carry-over from other donors' samples. Sequencing was carried out using CD8+ T cells from PBMCs. The chain carries TRBV7-6 and TRBJ1-1, with 10 nucleotides matching TRBD1. In DNA, the CDR3 is TGTGCCAGCAGGTTCTCCGGGACAGGGGAAGACACTGAAGCTTTCTTT. As protein: CASRFSGTGEDTEAFF.